Listed below are T cell receptor beta chains from one sample, sequenced in a study of T cells after yellow fever vaccination. TCRdb passed the 5' RACE reads through MiXCR, listing each CDR3 protein once. The top ten clones hold 3.2% of a sample with under 400,000 distinct CDR3 sequences, approximately 13% of them seen once. The source material was CD4+ T cells sorted from PBMCs, sampled 15 days after the yellow fever booster vaccination. Receptors were obtained from a man aged 18 to 35 who received the YFV17D yellow fever vaccine. Each CDR3 is given with its conserved first and last residue. Fields, in order: clone size, J gene, V gene, D gene, CDR3 protein, CDR3 DNA. A D gene is named only where the DNA matches it firmly. Expanded clones are given a class, and other clones once, few, many or no size at all.

- TRBJ1-1 TRBV20-1 - CSASRTLKTGGAFF TGCAGTGCTAGTCGGACTCTCAAGACAGGAGGGGCTTTCTTT
- TRBJ1-5 TRBV5-1 - CASRRDTQGNQPQHF TGCGCCAGCAGGCGGGACACCCAGGGCAATCAGCCCCAGCATTTT
many TRBJ2-7 TRBV15 TRBD1 CATSGPNRGGYEQYF TGTGCCACCAGCGGGCCCAACAGGGGTGGCTACGAGCAGTACTTC
- TRBJ2-5 TRBV7-7 - CASSPTRLETQYF TGTGCCAGCAGCCCAACGAGGTTGGAGACCCAGTACTTC
few TRBJ2-7 TRBV2 - CASTSDWSSYEQYF TGTGCCAGCACCTCGGACTGGAGCTCCTACGAGCAGTACTTC
- TRBJ2-5 TRBV7-9 - CASSYIALIGGQETQYF TGTGCCAGCAGCTACATAGCCCTAATAGGGGGTCAGGAGACCCAGTACTTC
- TRBJ2-7 TRBV19 - CASRGGRYEQYF TGTGCCTCAAGAGGGGGAAGGTACGAGCAGTACTTC
few TRBJ1-2 TRBV4-2 TRBD1 CASSQGTGAGYTF TGTGCCAGCAGCCAAGGAACAGGGGCTGGCTACACCTTC
- TRBJ2-1 TRBV4-3 TRBD2 CASSQASGGAIGEQFF TGCGCCAGCAGCCAAGCTAGCGGGGGGGCCATAGGTGAGCAGTTCTTC
- TRBJ2-3 TRBV7-2 - CATQGGGTQYF TGTGCCACCCAGGGGGGGGGGACGCAGTATTTT
many TRBJ2-3 TRBV6-6 - CASSLASPTDTQYF TGTGCCAGCAGTTTGGCCTCTCCCACAGATACGCAGTATTTT
- TRBJ2-1 TRBV11-2 - CASSRLQGRSYNEQFF TGTGCCAGCAGCCGCCTCCAGGGGCGATCCTACAATGAGCAGTTCTTC
- TRBJ2-3 TRBV20-1 TRBD1 CSARVGGAWTDTQYF TGCAGTGCTAGGGTAGGGGGCGCCTGGACAGATACGCAGTATTTT
- TRBJ2-7 TRBV25-1 TRBD2 CASSKGLAGLSYEQYF TGTGCCAGCAGTAAAGGACTAGCGGGGCTCTCCTACGAGCAGTACTTC
few TRBJ1-1 TRBV7-8 - CASSINPTGNTEAFF TGTGCCAGCAGCATAAACCCGACAGGGAACACTGAAGCTTTCTTT
- TRBJ2-7 TRBV11-2 - CASSLDTFTPSEQYF TGTGCCAGCAGCTTAGATACTTTTACCCCCTCCGAGCAGTACTTC
- TRBJ2-3 TRBV28 - CASNSLGVFRADTQYF TGTGCCAGCAACTCCTTGGGGGTTTTTAGGGCAGATACGCAGTATTTT
- TRBJ2-2 TRBV5-1 - CASSLGPDTGELFF TGCGCCAGCAGCTTGGGACCAGACACCGGGGAGCTGTTTTTT
few TRBJ1-2 TRBV4-3 - CASSLQGGEDGYTF TGCGCCAGCAGTTTACAAGGAGGGGAAGATGGCTACACCTTC
few TRBJ2-7 TRBV6-1 TRBD1 CASRYRGRMGEQYF TGTGCCAGCCGGTATAGGGGGCGGATGGGTGAGCAGTACTTC